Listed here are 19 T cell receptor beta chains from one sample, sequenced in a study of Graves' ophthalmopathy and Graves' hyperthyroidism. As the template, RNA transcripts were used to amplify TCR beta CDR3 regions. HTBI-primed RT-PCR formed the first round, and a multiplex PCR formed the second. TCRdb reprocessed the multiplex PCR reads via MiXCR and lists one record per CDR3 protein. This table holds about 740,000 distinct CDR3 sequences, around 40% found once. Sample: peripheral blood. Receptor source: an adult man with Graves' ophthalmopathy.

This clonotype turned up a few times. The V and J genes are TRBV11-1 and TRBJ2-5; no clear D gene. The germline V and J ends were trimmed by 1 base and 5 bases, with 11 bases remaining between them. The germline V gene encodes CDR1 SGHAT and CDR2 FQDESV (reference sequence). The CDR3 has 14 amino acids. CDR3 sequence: CASSLGSVRETQYF. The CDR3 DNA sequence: TGTGCCAGCAGCTTAGGTAGTGTGCGGGAGACCCAGTACTTC.

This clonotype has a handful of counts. CDR3 protein: CASSLEAGQGAYEQYF. CDR3 coding DNA: TGTGCCAGCAGCTTAGAAGCGGGACAGGGGGCGTACGAGCAGTACTTC. The chain recombines TRBV7-6 with TRBJ2-7; 12 bases align to TRBD1. The CDR3 is made up of 16 amino acids. V lost 1 base, J lost 4 bases, and 5 bases stayed unmatched. Per germline, CDR1 SGHVS and CDR2 FNYEAQ.

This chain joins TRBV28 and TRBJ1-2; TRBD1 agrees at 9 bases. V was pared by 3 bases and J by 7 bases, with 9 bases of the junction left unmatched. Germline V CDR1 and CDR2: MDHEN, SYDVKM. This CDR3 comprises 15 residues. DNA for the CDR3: TGTGCCAGCAGTTTCAACAGGGGGCGCTCTAGTGGCTACACCTTC. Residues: CASSFNRGRSSGYTF.

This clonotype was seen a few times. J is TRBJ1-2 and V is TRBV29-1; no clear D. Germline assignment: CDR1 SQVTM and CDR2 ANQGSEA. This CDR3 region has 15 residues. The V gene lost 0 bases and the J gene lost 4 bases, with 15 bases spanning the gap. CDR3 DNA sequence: TGCAGCGTTGAAGATCCGTCCAGGCGGATCTATGGCTACACCTTC. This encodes CSVEDPSRRIYGYTF.

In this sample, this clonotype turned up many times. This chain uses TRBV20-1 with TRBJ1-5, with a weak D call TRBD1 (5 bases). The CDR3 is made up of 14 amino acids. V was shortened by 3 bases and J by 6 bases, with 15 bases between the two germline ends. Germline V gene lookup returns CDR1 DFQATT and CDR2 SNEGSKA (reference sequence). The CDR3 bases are TGCAGTGCTAGTAGGGACGGATCGGTTCAGCCCCAGCATTTT. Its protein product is CSASRDGSVQPQHF.

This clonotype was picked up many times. CDR3 coding DNA: TGCAGTGCTTCTGCGAAAAACCAAGAGACCCAGTACTTC. Translating gives CSASAKNQETQYF. This chain connects TRBV20-1 to TRBJ2-5; no clear D gene. V was cut by 5 bases and J by 0 bases, with 10 bases left in between. CDR3 length equals 13 residues. CDR1 is DFQATT and CDR2 is SNEGSKA in the germline V gene (reference sequence).

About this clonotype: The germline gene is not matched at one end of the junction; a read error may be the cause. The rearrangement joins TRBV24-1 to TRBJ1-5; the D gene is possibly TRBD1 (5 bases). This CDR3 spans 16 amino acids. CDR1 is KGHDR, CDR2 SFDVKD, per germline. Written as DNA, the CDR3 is TGTGCCAGCAGTTACCAGGGTTCGGATAGCAATCAGCCCCAGCATTTT. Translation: CASSYQGSDSNQPQHF.

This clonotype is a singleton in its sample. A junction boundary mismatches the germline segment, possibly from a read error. In nucleotides, the CDR3 is TGCGCCAGCAGCTTAGGGGACGTCCCGACCTACAATGAGCAGTTCTTC. Its protein product is CASSLGDVPTYNEQFF. The rearrangement links TRBV7-9 to TRBJ2-1, with D perhaps TRBD1 or TRBD2 (5 bases each). Germline V lookup: CDR1 SEHNR, CDR2 FQNEAQ (reference sequence). CDR3 length equals 16 residues.

The DNA of the CDR3 is TGCAGCGTTGATGACGGTACAGTTCGATCGAACACTGAAGCTTTCTTT. It encodes CSVDDGTVRSNTEAFF. This chain links TRBV29-1 with TRBJ1-1; D unclear. This CDR3 has 16 amino acids. CDR1 is SQVTM, CDR2 ANQGSEA, per germline. V dropped 3 bases and J dropped 1 base, with 18 bases sitting between them.

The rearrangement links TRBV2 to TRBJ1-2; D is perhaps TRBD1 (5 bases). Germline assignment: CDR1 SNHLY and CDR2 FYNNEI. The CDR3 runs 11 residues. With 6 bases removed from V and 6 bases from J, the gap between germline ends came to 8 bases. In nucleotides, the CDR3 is TGTGCCAGCAGCGAGACAGATGGCTACACCTTC. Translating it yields CASSETDGYTF.

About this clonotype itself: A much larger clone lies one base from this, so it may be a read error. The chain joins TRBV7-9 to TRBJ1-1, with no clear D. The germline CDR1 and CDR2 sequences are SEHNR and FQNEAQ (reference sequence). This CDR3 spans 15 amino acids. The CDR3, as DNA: TGTGCCAGCAGCTTAGCGGACGGAGACAACACTGAAGCTCTCTTT. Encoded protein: CASSLADGDNTEALF.

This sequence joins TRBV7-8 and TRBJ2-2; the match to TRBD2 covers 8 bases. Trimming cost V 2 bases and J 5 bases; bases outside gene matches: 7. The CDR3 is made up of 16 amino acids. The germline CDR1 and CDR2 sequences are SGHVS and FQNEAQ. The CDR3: CASSLSSGELTGELFF. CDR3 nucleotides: TGTGCCAGCAGCTTAAGTAGCGGGGAGTTAACCGGGGAGCTGTTTTTT.

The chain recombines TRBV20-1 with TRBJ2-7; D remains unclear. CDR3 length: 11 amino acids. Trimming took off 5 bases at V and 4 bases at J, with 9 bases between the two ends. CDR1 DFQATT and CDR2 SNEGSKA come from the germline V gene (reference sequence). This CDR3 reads CSAPRVYEQYF. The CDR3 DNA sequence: TGCAGTGCTCCTAGGGTTTACGAGCAGTACTTC.

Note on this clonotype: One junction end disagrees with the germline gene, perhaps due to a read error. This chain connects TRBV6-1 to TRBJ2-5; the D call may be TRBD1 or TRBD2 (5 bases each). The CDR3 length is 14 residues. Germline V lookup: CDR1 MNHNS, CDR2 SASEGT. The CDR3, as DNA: TGTGCCAACAGTACCGGGACCCTGGGGGAGACCCAGTACTTC. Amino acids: CANSTGTLGETQYF.

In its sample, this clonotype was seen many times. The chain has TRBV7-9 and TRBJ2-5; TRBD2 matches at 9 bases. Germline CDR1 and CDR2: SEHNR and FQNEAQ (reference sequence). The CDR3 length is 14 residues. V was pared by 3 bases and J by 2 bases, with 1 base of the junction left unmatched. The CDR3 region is CASSFSGGQETQYF. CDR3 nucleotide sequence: TGTGCCAGCAGCTTTAGCGGGGGACAAGAGACCCAGTACTTC.

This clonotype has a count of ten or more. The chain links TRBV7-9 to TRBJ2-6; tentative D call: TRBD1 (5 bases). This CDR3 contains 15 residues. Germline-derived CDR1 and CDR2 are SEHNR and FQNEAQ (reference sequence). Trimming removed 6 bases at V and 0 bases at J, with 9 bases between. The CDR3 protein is CASRTETSGANVLTF. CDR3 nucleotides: TGTGCCAGCAGGACAGAGACCTCTGGGGCCAACGTCCTGACTTTC.

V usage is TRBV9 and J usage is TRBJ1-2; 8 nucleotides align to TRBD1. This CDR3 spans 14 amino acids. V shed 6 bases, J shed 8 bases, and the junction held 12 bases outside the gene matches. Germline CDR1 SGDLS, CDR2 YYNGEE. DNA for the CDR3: TGTGCCAGCACCCGCGTCCCAGGGGGCGGGGGCTACACCTTC. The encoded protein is CASTRVPGGGGYTF.

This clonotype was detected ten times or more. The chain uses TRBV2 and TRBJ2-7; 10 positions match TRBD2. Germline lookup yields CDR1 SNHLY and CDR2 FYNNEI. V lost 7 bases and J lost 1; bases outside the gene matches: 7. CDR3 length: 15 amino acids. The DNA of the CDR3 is TGTGCCAGCAAGAGGACTAGCGGTAGTTCCTACGAGCAGTACTTC. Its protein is CASKRTSGSSYEQYF.

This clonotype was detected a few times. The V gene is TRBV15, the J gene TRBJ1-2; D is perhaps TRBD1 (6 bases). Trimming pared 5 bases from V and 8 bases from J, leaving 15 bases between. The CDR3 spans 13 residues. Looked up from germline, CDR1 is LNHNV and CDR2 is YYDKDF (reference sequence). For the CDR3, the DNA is TGTGCCACCAGCTCCGGGGGCCCTTGGGGCTACACCTTC. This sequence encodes CATSSGGPWGYTF.